The 18 T cell receptor beta chains presented below share a single source sample, sequenced in a study of T cell changes during pregnancy in multiple sclerosis. Here immunoSEQ multiplex PCR was the method, and the copy in TCRdb shows in-frame clones only, minus some. The sample has around 62,000 clones, 93% seen once. The sequences come from CD8+ T cells from peripheral blood mononuclear cells, collected in the second trimester of pregnancy. The receptors here all came from a female donor with multiple sclerosis, enrolled in a pregnancy study.

The V call is TRBV7-9, the J call TRBJ2-1; D might be TRBD1 (6 bases). CDR3 length: 15 residues. Trimming took off 1 base at V and 4 bases at J, with 11 bases between the two ends. Per the germline V gene, CDR1 is SEHNR and CDR2 is FQNEAQ (reference sequence). The CDR3, as DNA: TGTGCCAGCAGCTTAGACGGACAGAGATACAATGAGCAGTTCTTC. Translation gives CASSLDGQRYNEQFF.

The rearrangement links TRBV4-2 to TRBJ2-7; D is unresolved. The germline V gene encodes CDR1 LGHNA and CDR2 YNFKEQ. The CDR3 is made up of 15 amino acids. Deletions cut 0 bases from V and 2 bases from J, with 11 bases between. Here the CDR3 DNA reads TGTGCCAGCAGCCAAGAGGCGAGGTCAACCTACGAGCAGTACTTC. Protein sequence: CASSQEARSTYEQYF.

The V and J genes are TRBV27 and TRBJ2-7; the match to TRBD1 covers 9 bases. The CDR3 is made up of 15 amino acids. With 5 bases clipped from V and 3 bases from J, the junction kept 8 bases outside the gene matches. CDR1 and CDR2 from the germline V gene are MNHEY and SMNVEV (reference sequence). The DNA of the CDR3 is TGTGCCAGCAGTGCACCACAGGGGGCAATCTACGAGCAGTACTTC. Amino acids: CASSAPQGAIYEQYF.

The rearrangement links TRBV7-9 to TRBJ1-2; D not certain. The CDR3 is made up of 15 amino acids. With 5 bases removed from V and 3 bases from J, the gap between germline ends came to 16 bases. The germline gives CDR1 SEHNR, CDR2 FQNEAQ (reference sequence). The CDR3 DNA sequence: TGTGCCAGCAGCCAACCCCGGGGTAATTACTATGGCTACACCTTC. Its protein product is CASSQPRGNYYGYTF. The full variable domain, with the rest looked up from reference TRBV7-9 and TRBJ1-2, is DTGVSQNPRHKITKRGQNVTFRCDPISEHNRLYWYRQTLGQGPEFLTYFQNEAQLEKSRLLSDRFSAERPKGSFSTLEIQRTEQGDSAMYLCASSQPRGNYYGYTFGSGTRLTVV.

This chain connects TRBV6-1 to TRBJ2-4, with TRBD1 matching over 10 bases. CDR1 is MNHNS, CDR2 SASEGT, per germline. The CDR3 runs 14 residues. Unmatched junction bases numbered 2, after V lost 4 bases and J lost 5 bases. CDR3 in DNA: TGTGCCAGCAGTGCCGGGACAGGGGAAAACATTCAGTACTTC. It is translated as CASSAGTGENIQYF.

V is TRBV18 and J is TRBJ2-7; TRBD1 might be the D (6 bases). The CDR3 loop spans 13 amino acids. Germline CDR1 and CDR2: KGHSH and LQKENI. With 3 bases removed from V and 2 bases from J, the gap between germline ends came to 8 bases. The CDR3 is CASSPGATYEQYF. CDR3 in DNA: TGTGCCAGCTCACCGGGGGCTACCTACGAGCAGTACTTC.

The chain combines TRBV4-3 with TRBJ2-7; 10 nucleotides line up with TRBD1. Germline values: CDR1 LGHNA, CDR2 YSLEER. The CDR3 contains 16 residues. V was pared by 3 bases and J by 5 bases, with 10 bases of the junction left unmatched. CDR3 protein: CASSQDPGQGWHEQYF. In nucleotides, the CDR3 is TGCGCCAGCAGCCAGGACCCGGGACAGGGGTGGCACGAGCAGTACTTC.

The chain joins TRBV13 to TRBJ1-1; D perhaps matches TRBD1 (5 bases). The CDR3 has 16 residues. Trimming took off 0 bases at V and 0 bases at J, with 11 bases between the two ends. From germline, CDR1 is PRHDT and CDR2 FYEKMQ (reference sequence). CDR3 coding DNA: TGTGCCAGCAGCTTAGGACAGGCGGTGATGAACACTGAAGCTTTCTTT. Translating gives CASSLGQAVMNTEAFF.

The chain is built from TRBV6-1 and TRBJ1-3; D might be TRBD1 (5 bases). CDR1 is MNHNS and CDR2 is SASEGT in the germline V gene. V shed 4 bases and J shed 4 bases, with 29 bases lying between them. This CDR3 is 20 amino acids long. CDR3 in amino acids: CASSVGASVYRFLSGNTIYF. The CDR3 DNA sequence: TGTGCCAGCAGTGTAGGGGCTTCGGTATACCGCTTCCTCTCGGGAAACACCATATATTTT.

CDR3 in DNA: TGTGCCAGCAGTTCTTGGGACAGAATAAACTATGGCTACACCTTC. Amino acids: CASSSWDRINYGYTF. The rearrangement joins TRBV6-6 to TRBJ1-2, with 7 bases fitting TRBD1. The CDR3 loop spans 15 amino acids. The V and J ends lost 4 bases and 2 bases, in that order; junction bases with no gene match: 7. Germline V gene data show CDR1 as MNHNY and CDR2 as SVGAGI (reference sequence).

The chain has TRBV7-6 and TRBJ2-1; D possibly corresponds to TRBD1 (5 bases). V was pared by 5 bases and J by 5 bases, with 19 bases between. Germline lookup yields CDR1 SGHVS and CDR2 FNYEAQ. The length of the CDR3 is 16 residues. CDR3: CASSASVGRSDNEQFF. The CDR3 DNA reads as TGTGCCAGCAGCGCCTCGGTGGGGCGTTCCGACAATGAGCAGTTCTTC.

This rearrangement joins TRBV7-9 to TRBJ1-2; the D gene is possibly TRBD1 (5 bases). V was cut by 6 bases and J by 0 bases, with 14 bases left in between. The germline V gene has CDR1 SEHNR and CDR2 FQNEAQ (reference sequence). The CDR3 length is 15 residues. The DNA for the CDR3 is TGTGCCAGCAGGGGGGGGGTCGAATCTAACTATGGCTACACCTTC. It translates to CASRGGVESNYGYTF.

This clone has just one count. The V and J genes are TRBV9 and TRBJ2-3; tentatively, D is TRBD2 (6 bases). Looked up from germline, CDR1 is SGDLS and CDR2 is YYNGEE. The V gene lost 4 bases and the J gene lost 0 bases, with 18 bases spanning the gap. The CDR3 has 17 residues. CDR3 nucleotide sequence: TGTGCCAGCAGCTATCTGAAGGTTGGGACTAGCACAGATACGCAGTATTTT. Protein sequence: CASSYLKVGTSTDTQYF.

J is TRBJ2-3 and V is TRBV2; TRBD1 aligns across 7 bases. CDR1 and CDR2 from the germline V gene are SNHLY and FYNNEI. With 7 bases clipped from V and 3 bases from J, the junction kept 10 bases outside the gene matches. The CDR3 length is 15 residues. CDR3 region: CASITRAQGTDTQYF. CDR3 nucleotides: TGTGCCAGCATTACCAGGGCACAGGGGACAGATACGCAGTATTTT.

This chain joins TRBV19 and TRBJ1-2; 8 nucleotides match TRBD1. CDR3 size: 13 residues. Germline values: CDR1 LNHDA, CDR2 SQIVND (reference sequence). The V and J ends lost 3 bases and 3 bases, in that order; junction bases with no gene match: 0. The chain's CDR3 is CASSMTGDYGYTF. CDR3 DNA sequence: TGTGCCAGTAGTATGACAGGGGACTATGGCTACACCTTC.

This chain joins TRBV15 and TRBJ1-4, with 10 nucleotides matching TRBD1. With 3 bases clipped from V and 8 bases from J, the junction kept 9 bases outside the gene matches. The CDR3 runs to 16 residues. The germline V gene has CDR1 LNHNV and CDR2 YYDKDF (reference sequence). The DNA for the CDR3 is TGTGCCACCAGCAGCGAAAGACAGGGGGCTCGGGAAAAACTGTTTTTT. It yields the protein CATSSERQGAREKLFF.

The gene calls are TRBV11-2 and TRBJ2-7; a weak D match, TRBD2 (6 bases). Trimming took off 5 bases at V and 3 bases at J, with 8 bases between the two ends. The CDR3 has 12 amino acids. Germline loops: CDR1 SGHAT, CDR2 FQNNGV. CDR3 in amino acids: CASSPGDYEQYF. Here the CDR3 DNA reads TGTGCCAGCAGCCCGGGAGACTACGAGCAGTACTTC. Drawing the rest from reference TRBV11-2 and TRBJ2-7, the complete variable domain is EAGVAQSPRYKIIEKRQSVAFWCNPISGHATLYWYQQILGQGPKLLIQFQNNGVVDDSQLPKDRFSAERLKGVDSTLKIQPAKLEDSAVYLCASSPGDYEQYFGPGTRLTVT.

V is TRBV27 and J is TRBJ2-1; 7 positions match TRBD1. CDR1 is MNHEY and CDR2 is SMNVEV in the germline V gene (reference sequence). The trim removed 7 bases at V and 8 bases at J, leaving 11 bases unmatched. This CDR3 region has 14 residues. Here the CDR3 DNA reads TGTGCCAGCAATCATATGCGAACAGGGGATGAGCAGTTCTTC. Its translation is CASNHMRTGDEQFF.